This entry concerns a single T cell receptor (beta chain). This clonotype was seen a handful of times. Its specific antigen is unknown. No per-base quality is available; no much larger clone lies one base away. CDR1 and CDR2, looked up from the germline V gene, are SGDLS and YYNGEE. Trimming costs V 0 bases and J 2 bases, and their ends lie 11 bases apart. Its CDR3 holds 15 amino acids, cysteine through phenylalanine. The CDR3 DNA has 45 bases and is translated from base 1. The sample originates from a study of CD8 T cells in ankylosing spondylitis (TCRdb year 2017). Broadly, across the study: The study profiled T cell receptor beta repertoires in healthy donors and ankylosing spondylitis patients to find disease-linked TCR variants. In total, the full study cohort was made up of some 110 healthy donors and roughly 27 ankylosing spondylitis patients. Samples of peripheral blood were taken, and for ankylosing spondylitis patients, synovial fluid was collected as well.

Instrument used: Illumina HiSeq 2500. Quantitative 5'-RACE with molecular barcodes was used to prepare TCR beta libraries. Processing in the source paper ran as follows. To identify disease-linked TCR variants, a new computational method was used, one built on a probabilistic model of VDJ rearrangement. TCRdb cleaned the public reads at Q25 with fastp, built clones with MiXCR and kept in-frame beta chains. Rows with one shared CDR3 protein collapse into an entry with the most common genes and DNA. None of the V and J calls come from the authors' own analysis; TCRdb made them. The sample data list 20,000 to 30,000 distinct CDR3 sequences, and over 2% of these were observed just once. The ten largest clones represent approximately 7.6% of the sample. General findings and caveats noted by the study authors: The disease-linked clones were reported to be significantly enriched in matched synovial fluid samples from ankylosing spondylitis patients. Some motif variants were previously reported in synovial fluid and blood of reactive arthritis patients, suggesting common disease-initiation mechanisms. In peripheral blood, the disease-linked clones were found at relatively low frequencies and had a CD8+ phenotype. Blood from ankylosing spondylitis patients appeared to be characterized by a TCR beta motif composed of several highly homologous amino acid variants.

This TCR was recovered from a female donor with ankylosing spondylitis or in good health (not recorded which). The rearranged chain carries TRBV9 and TRBJ2-5, with TRBD2 perhaps the D gene, on 6 matching bases. The sample taken for sequencing was blood, either unsorted or a sorted T cell fraction (not recorded which). This receptor has the CDR3 CASSVGSLAQETQYF. Here is the DNA: TGTGCCAGCAGCGTAGGTTCACTAGCTCAAGAGACCCAGTACTTC.